The present T cell receptor (beta chain) was sequenced within a study of T cell responses to AZD1222 COVID-19 vaccine. Study-wide findings and caveats: Rises in breadth and depth of Spike-specific TCRs came after two AZD1222 doses.

Produced via immunoSEQ multiplex PCR; TCRdb's table is partial and in-frame only. The sample records about 99,000 clones, approximately 91% being singletons. Germline CDR1 and CDR2: MGHRA and YSYEKL. The CDR3 runs 14 residues. With 4 bases removed from V and 8 bases from J, the gap between germline ends came to 14 bases. Worth noting for this clone: Its matching antigen is unknown.

The V call is TRBV4-1, the J call TRBJ1-4; D is undetermined. This TCR derives from an adult in good health. The sequences come from peripheral blood, collected on day 0 of AZD1222 vaccination. The DNA of the CDR3 is TGCGCCAGCAGCCCCGGCCCTGGCGGCGAAAAACTGTTTTTT. Translated: CASSPGPGGEKLFF.